This T cell receptor (beta chain) was recovered during a study of blood T cell repertoires in COVID-19. Study at large: Donors in the United States, Italy and Spain gave samples during acute or convalescent COVID-19.

This CDR3 comprises 14 residues. J lost 6 bases, V lost 6 bases, and 9 bases had no gene match. Germline V gives CDR1 SGDLS, CDR2 YYNGEE. In the original processing: Using reference gene primer amplification, nucleated cell counts were estimated. Sequencing was performed with immunoSEQ multiplex PCR; in TCRdb, only in-frame clones are kept and a portion is missing. That table is the source of V, J and clone size, and D and trimming were worked out from the DNA. The repertoire holds approximately 190,000 clones, with around 83% as singletons. This sequence joins TRBV9 and TRBJ2-1, with 7 bases identical to TRBD1. This receptor was obtained from a woman younger than 45 who had been exposed to COVID-19. Sequencing used PBMCs or T cells enriched from blood (not recorded which). The CDR3 region is CASTDLRDSNEQFF. The CDR3 DNA reads as TGTGCCAGCACCGACCTCCGGGACAGCAATGAGCAGTTCTTC.